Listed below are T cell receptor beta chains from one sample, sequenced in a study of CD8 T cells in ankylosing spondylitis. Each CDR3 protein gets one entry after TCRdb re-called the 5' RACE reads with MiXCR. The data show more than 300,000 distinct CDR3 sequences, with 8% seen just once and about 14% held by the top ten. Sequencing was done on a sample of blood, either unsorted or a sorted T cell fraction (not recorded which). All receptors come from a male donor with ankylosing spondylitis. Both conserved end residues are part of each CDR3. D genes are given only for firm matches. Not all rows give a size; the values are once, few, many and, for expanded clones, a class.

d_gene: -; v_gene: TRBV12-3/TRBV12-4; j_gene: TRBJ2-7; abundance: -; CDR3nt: TGTGCCAGCAGTTTCGCCAGAGCCTACGAGCAGTACTTC; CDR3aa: CASSFARAYEQYF
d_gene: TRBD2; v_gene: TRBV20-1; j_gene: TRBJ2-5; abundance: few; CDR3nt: TGCAGTGCCACCCGACTAGCGGGATACGTAGAGACCCAGTACTTC; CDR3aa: CSATRLAGYVETQYF
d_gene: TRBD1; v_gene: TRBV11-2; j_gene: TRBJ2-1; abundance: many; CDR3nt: TGTGCCAGCAGCTTTGCCGGGACAGGGCACGAGCAGTTCTTC; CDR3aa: CASSFAGTGHEQFF
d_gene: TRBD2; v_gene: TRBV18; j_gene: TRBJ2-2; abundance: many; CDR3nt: TGTGCCAGCTCACCACCTAGCGGGACCGGGGAGCTGTTTTTT; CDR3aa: CASSPPSGTGELFF
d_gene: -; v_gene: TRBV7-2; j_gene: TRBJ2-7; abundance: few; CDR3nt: TGTGCCAGCAGCTTAAGTAGGGGCCCCTACGAGCAGTACTTC; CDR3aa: CASSLSRGPYEQYF
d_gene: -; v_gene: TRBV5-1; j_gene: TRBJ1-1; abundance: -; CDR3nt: TGCGCCAGCAGTACGGGTGGTTGGCTCTCTGAAGCTTTCTTT; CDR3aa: CASSTGGWLSEAFF
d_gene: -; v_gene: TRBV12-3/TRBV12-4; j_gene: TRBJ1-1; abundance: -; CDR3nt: TGTACCAGCAGTTTTTTGTGGGCGTCAGGGGACGTTAAGAACACTGAAGCTTTCTTT; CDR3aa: CTSSFLWASGDVKNTEAFF
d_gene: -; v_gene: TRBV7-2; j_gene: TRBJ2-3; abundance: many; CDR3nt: TGTGCCAGCAGCTTGGTAATGACAGATACGCAGTATTTT; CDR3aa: CASSLVMTDTQYF
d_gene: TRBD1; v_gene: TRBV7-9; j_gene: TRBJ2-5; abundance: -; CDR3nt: TGTGCCAGCAGCCTCGCCGGGACAGTAAAATTACAAGAGACCCAGTACTTC; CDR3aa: CASSLAGTVKLQETQYF
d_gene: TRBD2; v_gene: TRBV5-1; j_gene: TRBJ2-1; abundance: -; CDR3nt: TGCGCCAGCAGCTTGGGTCCAGCGGGAGTTTGGGAGCGTTTCTTC; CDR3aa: CASSLGPAGVWERFF
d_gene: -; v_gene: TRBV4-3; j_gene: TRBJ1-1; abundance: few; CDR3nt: TGCGCCAGCAGCCAAGGAGTAGGGCTGGACACTGAAGCTTTCTTT; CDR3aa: CASSQGVGLDTEAFF
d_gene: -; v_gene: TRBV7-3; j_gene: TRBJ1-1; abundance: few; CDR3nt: TGTGCCAGCAGCTTAGAAGGAGGCATGAACACTGAAGCTTTCTTT; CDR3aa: CASSLEGGMNTEAFF
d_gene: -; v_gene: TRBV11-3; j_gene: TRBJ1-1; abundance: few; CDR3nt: TGTGCCAGCAGCTTAGGTTCGGTGGGAAAAGCTTTCTTT; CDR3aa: CASSLGSVGKAFF
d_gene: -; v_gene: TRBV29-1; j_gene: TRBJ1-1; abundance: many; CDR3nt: TGCAGCGTCCTTCGTGGGTCCTCGAACACTGAAGCTTTCTTT; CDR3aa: CSVLRGSSNTEAFF
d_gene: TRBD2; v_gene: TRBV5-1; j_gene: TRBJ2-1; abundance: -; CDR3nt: TGCGCCAGCAGCCGGACTAGCGGGAGTCTCCATGAGCAGTTCTTC; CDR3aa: CASSRTSGSLHEQFF
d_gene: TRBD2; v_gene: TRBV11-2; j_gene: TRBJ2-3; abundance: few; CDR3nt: TGTGCCAGCAGCTCGAGAGCGGGGGACACAGATACGCAGTATTTT; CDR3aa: CASSSRAGDTDTQYF
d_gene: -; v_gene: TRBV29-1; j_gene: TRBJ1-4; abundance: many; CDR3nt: TGCAGCGTCGGAGGCGAAAAACTGTTTTTT; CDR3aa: CSVGGEKLFF
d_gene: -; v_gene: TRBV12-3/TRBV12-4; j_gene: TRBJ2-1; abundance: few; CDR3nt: TGTGCCAGCCGGGACCCCGTGTACAATGAGCAGTTCTTC; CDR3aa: CASRDPVYNEQFF
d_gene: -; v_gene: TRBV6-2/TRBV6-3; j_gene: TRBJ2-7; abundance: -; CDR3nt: TGTGCCAGCATGGGCCCTCGCTACGAGCAGTACTTC; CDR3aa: CASMGPRYEQYF
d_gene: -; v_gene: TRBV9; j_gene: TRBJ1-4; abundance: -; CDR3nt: TGTGCCAGCAGCCCCTCGGGGGATACGAATGAAAAACTGTTTTTT; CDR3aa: CASSPSGDTNEKLFF
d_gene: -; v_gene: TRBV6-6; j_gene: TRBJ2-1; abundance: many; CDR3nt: TGTGCCAGCAGCTCCCCCAATGAGCAGTTCTTC; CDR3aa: CASSSPNEQFF
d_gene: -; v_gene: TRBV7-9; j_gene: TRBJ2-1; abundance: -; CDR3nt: TGTGCCAGCAGCCCGCGGATTGAAGAGCAGTTCTTC; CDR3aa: CASSPRIEEQFF
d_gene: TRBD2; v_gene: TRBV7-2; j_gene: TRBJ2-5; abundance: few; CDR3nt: TGTGCCAGCAGCTTAGGCCTAGCGGGGTTGGCGACCCAGTACTTC; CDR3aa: CASSLGLAGLATQYF
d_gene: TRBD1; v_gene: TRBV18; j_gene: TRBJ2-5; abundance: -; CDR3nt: TGTGCCAGCTCAGGGACAGCAGAGACCCAGTACTTC; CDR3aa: CASSGTAETQYF
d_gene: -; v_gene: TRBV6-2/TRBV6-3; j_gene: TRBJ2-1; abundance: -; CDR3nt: TGTGCCAGCAGTTACTCGACTCCCAATGAGCAGTTCTTC; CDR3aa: CASSYSTPNEQFF
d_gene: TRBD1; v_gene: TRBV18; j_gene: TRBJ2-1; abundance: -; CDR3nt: TGTGCCAGCTCACCGCCGGGACAGGGGATCGATGAGCAGTTCTTC; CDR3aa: CASSPPGQGIDEQFF
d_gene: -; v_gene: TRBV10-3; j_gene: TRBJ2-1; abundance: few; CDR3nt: TGTGCCGTAGGGTGGAGAGATGAGCAGTTCTTC; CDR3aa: CAVGWRDEQFF
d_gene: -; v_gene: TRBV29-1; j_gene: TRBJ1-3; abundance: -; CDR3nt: TGCATCCCCCCCTCCCGGGGTCTGGCCGGAAACACCATATATTTT; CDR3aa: CIPPSRGLAGNTIYF
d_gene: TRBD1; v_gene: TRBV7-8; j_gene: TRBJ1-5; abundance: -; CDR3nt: TGTGCCAGCAGCTCAAAACGTACAGGGGGCTTTGGGCAGCCCCAGCATTTT; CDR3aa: CASSSKRTGGFGQPQHF
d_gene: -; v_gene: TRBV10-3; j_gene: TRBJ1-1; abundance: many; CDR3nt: TGTGCCATCAGCCTGCTGGACAAGAACACTGAAGCTTTCTTT; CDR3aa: CAISLLDKNTEAFF
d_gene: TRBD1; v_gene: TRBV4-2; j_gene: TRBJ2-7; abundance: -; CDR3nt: TGTGCCAGCAGCCAACCCAGGAGGGACAGGGGAGCCTACGAGCAGTACTTC; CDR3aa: CASSQPRRDRGAYEQYF
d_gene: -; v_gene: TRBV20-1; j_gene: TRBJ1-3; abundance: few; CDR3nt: TGCAGTGCAGGGAGGGGATCTGGAAACACCATATATTTT; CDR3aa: CSAGRGSGNTIYF
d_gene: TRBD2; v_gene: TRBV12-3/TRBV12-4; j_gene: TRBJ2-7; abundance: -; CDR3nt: TGTGCCAGCAGTTTAAGGCCAGCGGGGGCTTACGAGCAGTACTTC; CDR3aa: CASSLRPAGAYEQYF
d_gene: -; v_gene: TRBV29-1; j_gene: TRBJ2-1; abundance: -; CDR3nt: TGCAGCGTTGAAGATCTTACTTTCGGGAATGAGCAGTTCTTC; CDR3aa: CSVEDLTFGNEQFF
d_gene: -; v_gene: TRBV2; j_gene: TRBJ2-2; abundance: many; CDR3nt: TGTGCCAGCAGTGGACTTCTAAACACCGGGGAGCTGTTTTTT; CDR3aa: CASSGLLNTGELFF
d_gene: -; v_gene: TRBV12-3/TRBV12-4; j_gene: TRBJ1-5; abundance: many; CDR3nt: TGTGCCAGCAGTTCACAGAATCAGCCCCAGCATTTT; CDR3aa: CASSSQNQPQHF
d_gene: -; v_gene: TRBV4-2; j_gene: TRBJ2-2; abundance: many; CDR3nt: TGTGCCAGCAGCCAAGAAACCCCGAACGGGATCACCGGGGAGCTGTTTTTT; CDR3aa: CASSQETPNGITGELFF
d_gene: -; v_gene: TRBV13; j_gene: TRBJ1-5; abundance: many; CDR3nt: TGTGCCAGCAGCACCTCAGGGGACCCCGACACGACCGACACTTATAGCAATCAGCCCCAGCATTTT; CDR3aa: CASSTSGDPDTTDTYSNQPQHF
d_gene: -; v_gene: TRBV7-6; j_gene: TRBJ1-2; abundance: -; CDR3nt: TGTGCCAGCCAACTTCCGGGGGGAAACTATGGCTACACCTTC; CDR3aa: CASQLPGGNYGYTF
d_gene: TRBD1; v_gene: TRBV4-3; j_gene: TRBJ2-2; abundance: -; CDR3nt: TGCGCCAGCAGCCAAGTCCGGGGACAGGGCACCGGGGAGCTGTTTTTT; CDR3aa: CASSQVRGQGTGELFF
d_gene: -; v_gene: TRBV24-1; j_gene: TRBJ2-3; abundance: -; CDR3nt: TGTGCCACCAGTGACCCGTCCGGGACGGGGGATGTGTATACGCAGTATTTT; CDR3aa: CATSDPSGTGDVYTQYF
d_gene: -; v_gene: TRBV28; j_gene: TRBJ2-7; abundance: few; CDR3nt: TGTGCCAGCAGTCCCCCAAGGGGGGCGGGAGAGAGGCAGTACTTC; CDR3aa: CASSPPRGAGERQYF
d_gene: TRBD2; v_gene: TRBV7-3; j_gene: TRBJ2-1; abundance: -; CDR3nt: TGTGCCAGCAGCTCAGCCGGACTAGCGGACAATGAGCAGTTCTTC; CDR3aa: CASSSAGLADNEQFF
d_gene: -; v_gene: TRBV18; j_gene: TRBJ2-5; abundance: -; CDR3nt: TGTGCCAGCTCACCAAGGAAAGATTCGGAGACCCAGTACTTC; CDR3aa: CASSPRKDSETQYF
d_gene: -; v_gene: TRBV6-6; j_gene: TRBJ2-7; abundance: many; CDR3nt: TGTGCCAGCAGTTCCCTTCGTTCCTACGAGCAGTACTTC; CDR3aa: CASSSLRSYEQYF